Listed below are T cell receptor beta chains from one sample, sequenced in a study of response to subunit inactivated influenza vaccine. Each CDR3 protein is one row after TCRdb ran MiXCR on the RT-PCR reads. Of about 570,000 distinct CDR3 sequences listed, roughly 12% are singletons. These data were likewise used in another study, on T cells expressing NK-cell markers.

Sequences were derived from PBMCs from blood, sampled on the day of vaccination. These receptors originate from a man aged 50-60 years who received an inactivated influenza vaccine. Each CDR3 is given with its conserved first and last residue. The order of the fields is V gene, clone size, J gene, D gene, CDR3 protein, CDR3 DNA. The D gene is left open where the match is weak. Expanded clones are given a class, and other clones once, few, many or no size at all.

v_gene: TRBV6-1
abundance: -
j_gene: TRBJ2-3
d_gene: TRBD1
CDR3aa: CASSTGTGGITQYF
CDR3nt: TGTGCCAGCAGTACCGGGACAGGGGGTATCACGCAGTATTTT

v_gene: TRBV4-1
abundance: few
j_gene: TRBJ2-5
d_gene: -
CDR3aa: CASSQEGAVSQETQYF
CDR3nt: TGCGCCAGCAGCCAAGAAGGAGCGGTGAGCCAAGAGACCCAGTACTTC

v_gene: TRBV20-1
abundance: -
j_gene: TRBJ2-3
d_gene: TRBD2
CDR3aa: CSAQGLAGGQDTQYF
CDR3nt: TGCAGTGCTCAGGGACTAGCGGGAGGACAAGATACGCAGTATTTT

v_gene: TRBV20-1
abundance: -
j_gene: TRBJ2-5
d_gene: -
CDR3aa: CSARGRRGGETQYF
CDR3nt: TGCAGTGCTAGAGGAAGGAGGGGGGGAGAGACCCAGTACTTC

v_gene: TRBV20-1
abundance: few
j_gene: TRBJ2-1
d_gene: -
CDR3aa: CSARDPGGGYNEQFF
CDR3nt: TGCAGTGCTAGAGATCCCGGGGGTGGCTACAATGAGCAGTTCTTC

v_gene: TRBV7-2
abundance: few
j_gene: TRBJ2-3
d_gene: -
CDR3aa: CASSLARSYTQYF
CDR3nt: TGTGCCAGCAGCTTAGCGAGGAGCTATACGCAGTATTTT

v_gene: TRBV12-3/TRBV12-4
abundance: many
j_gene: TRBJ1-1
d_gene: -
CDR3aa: CASSVTGNTEAFF
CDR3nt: TGTGCCAGCAGCGTAACAGGGAACACTGAAGCTTTCTTT

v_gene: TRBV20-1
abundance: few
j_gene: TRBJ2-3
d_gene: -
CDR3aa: CSAQTGLTDTQYF
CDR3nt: TGCAGTGCTCAAACCGGACTAACAGATACGCAGTATTTT

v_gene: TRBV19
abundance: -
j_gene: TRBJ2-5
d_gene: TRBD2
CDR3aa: CASRRGGALSETQYF
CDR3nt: TGTGCCAGTAGGCGCGGGGGGGCCTTGTCGGAGACCCAGTACTTC

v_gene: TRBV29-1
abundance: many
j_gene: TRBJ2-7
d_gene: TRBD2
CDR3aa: CSVGSSGRANEQYF
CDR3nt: TGCAGCGTTGGCTCGAGCGGGAGGGCCAACGAGCAGTACTTC

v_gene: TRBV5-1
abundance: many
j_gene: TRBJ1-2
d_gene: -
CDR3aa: CASSLATNYGYTF
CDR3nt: TGCGCCAGCAGCTTGGCCACTAACTATGGCTACACCTTC

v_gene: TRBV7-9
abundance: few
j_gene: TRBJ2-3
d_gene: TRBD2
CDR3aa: CASSLIGGGADTQYF
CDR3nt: TGTGCCAGCAGCTTAATCGGGGGGGGCGCAGATACGCAGTATTTT

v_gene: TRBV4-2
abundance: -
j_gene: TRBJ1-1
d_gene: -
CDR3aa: CASSQTGTSLNTEAFF
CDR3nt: TGTGCCAGCAGCCAAACCGGGACAAGCTTGAACACTGAAGCTTTCTTT

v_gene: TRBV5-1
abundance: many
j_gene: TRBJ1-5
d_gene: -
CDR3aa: CASRIDSSNQPQHF
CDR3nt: TGCGCCAGCAGAATAGACAGTAGCAATCAGCCCCAGCATTTT

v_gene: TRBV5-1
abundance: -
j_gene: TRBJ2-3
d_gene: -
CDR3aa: CASSLSGLYTDTQYF
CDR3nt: TGCGCCAGCAGCTTGTCGGGCCTCTACACAGATACGCAGTATTTT

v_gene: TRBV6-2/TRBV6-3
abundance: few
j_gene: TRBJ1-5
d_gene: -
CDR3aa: CASSYENNHQPQHF
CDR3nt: TGTGCCAGCAGTTACGAGAACAACCATCAGCCCCAGCATTTT

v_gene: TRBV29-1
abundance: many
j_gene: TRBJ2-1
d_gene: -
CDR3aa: CSTRGRPELNEQFF
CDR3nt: TGCAGCACCAGAGGGAGGCCTGAGCTAAATGAGCAGTTCTTC

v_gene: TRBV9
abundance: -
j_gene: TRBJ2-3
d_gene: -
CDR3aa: CASSVDWPITDTQYF
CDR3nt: TGTGCCAGCAGCGTAGACTGGCCCATCACAGATACGCAGTATTTT

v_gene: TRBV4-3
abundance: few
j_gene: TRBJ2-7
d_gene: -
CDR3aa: CASSQDAGLEQYF
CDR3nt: TGCGCCAGCAGCCAAGACGCAGGGCTAGAGCAGTACTTC

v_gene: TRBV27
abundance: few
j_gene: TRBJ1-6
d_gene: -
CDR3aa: CASSFVGRGNSPLHF
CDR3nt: TGTGCCAGCAGTTTCGTGGGCCGGGGAAATTCACCCCTCCACTTT

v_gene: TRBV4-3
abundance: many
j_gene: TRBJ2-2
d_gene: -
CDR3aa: CASSHSRSGEELFF
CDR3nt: TGCGCCAGCAGCCATAGCAGGAGCGGTGAGGAGCTGTTTTTT

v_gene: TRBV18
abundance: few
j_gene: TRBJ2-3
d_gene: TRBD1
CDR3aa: CASSPSGQGVRDTQYF
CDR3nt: TGTGCCAGCTCACCATCTGGACAGGGGGTTCGGGATACGCAGTATTTT

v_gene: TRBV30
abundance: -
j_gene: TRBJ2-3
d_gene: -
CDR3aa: CAWSLDGQGTDTQYF
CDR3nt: TGTGCCTGGTCGTTGGACGGCCAAGGCACAGATACGCAGTATTTT

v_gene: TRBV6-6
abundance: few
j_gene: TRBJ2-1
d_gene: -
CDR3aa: CASNGQGGEQFF
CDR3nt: TGTGCCAGCAACGGGCAGGGGGGCGAGCAGTTCTTC

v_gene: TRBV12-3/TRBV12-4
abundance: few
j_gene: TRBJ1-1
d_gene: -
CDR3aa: CASTLGGRRTEAFF
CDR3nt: TGTGCCAGCACCTTGGGAGGTAGGCGGACTGAAGCTTTCTTT

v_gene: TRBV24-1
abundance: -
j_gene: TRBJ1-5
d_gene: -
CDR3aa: CATSARWGGNQPQHF
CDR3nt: TGTGCCACCAGTGCTAGATGGGGGGGCAATCAGCCCCAGCATTTT

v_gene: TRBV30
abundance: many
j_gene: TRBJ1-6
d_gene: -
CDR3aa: CAWSLGRGGMYNSPLHF
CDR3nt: TGTGCCTGGAGTCTCGGCCGTGGGGGGATGTATAATTCACCCCTCCACTTT

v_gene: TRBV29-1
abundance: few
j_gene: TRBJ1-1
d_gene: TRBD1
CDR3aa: CSVVARGLNTEAFF
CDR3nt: TGCAGCGTTGTAGCCAGGGGGTTGAACACTGAAGCTTTCTTT

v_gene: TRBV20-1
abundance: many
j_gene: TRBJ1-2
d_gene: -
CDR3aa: CSARAPNLYGYTF
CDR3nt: TGCAGTGCTAGAGCCCCTAATCTATATGGCTACACCTTC

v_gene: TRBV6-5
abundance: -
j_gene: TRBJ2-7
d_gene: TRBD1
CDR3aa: CASSYVQGATYEQYF
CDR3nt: TGTGCCAGCAGTTACGTCCAGGGGGCGACCTACGAGCAGTACTTC

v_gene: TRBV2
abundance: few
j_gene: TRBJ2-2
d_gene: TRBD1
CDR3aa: CAGSGQGSGELFF
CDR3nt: TGTGCCGGAAGCGGACAGGGTTCCGGGGAGCTGTTTTTT

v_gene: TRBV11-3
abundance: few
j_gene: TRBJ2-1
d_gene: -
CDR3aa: CASSTPGTNEQFF
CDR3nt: TGTGCCAGCAGCACGCCCGGGACAAATGAGCAGTTCTTC

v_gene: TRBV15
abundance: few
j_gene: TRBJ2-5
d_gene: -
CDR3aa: CATSREETQYF
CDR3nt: TGTGCCACCAGCAGAGAAGAGACCCAGTACTTC

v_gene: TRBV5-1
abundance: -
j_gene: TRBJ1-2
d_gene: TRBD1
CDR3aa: CASSLGAGGGYTF
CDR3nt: TGCGCCAGCAGCTTGGGCGCAGGGGGCGGCTACACCTTC

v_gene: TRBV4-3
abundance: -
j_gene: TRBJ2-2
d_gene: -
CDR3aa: CASSPEAGNTGELFF
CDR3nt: TGCGCCAGCAGCCCCGAGGCGGGAAACACCGGGGAGCTGTTTTTT

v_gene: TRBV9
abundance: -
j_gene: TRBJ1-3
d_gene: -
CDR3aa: CASSVTGVSGNTIYF
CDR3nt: TGTGCCAGCAGCGTAACGGGCGTCTCTGGAAACACCATATATTTT

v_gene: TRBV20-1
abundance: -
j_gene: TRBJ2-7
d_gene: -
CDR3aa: CSGGTGQLYEQYF
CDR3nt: TGCAGTGGGGGAACGGGACAACTCTACGAGCAGTACTTC

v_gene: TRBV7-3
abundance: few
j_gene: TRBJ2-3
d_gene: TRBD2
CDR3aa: CASSLTRASGRATDTQYF
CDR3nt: TGTGCCAGCAGCTTAACGCGAGCTAGCGGGAGGGCCACAGATACGCAGTATTTT

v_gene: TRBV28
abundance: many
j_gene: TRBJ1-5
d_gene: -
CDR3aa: CASSFRAQYSNQPQHF
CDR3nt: TGTGCCAGCAGTTTCAGGGCCCAATATAGCAATCAGCCCCAGCATTTT

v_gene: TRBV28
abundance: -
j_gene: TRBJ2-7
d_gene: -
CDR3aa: CASSLFLKMGDTQYEQYF
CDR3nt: TGTGCCAGCAGTTTATTCCTAAAAATGGGGGACACCCAATACGAGCAGTACTTC

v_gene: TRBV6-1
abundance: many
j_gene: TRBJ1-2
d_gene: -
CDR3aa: CASSERQAPYGYTF
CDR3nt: TGTGCCAGCAGTGAACGACAGGCGCCGTATGGCTACACCTTC

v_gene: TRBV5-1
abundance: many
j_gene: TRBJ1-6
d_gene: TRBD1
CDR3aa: CASSGTENSPLHF
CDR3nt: TGCGCCAGCAGCGGGACAGAAAATTCACCCCTCCACTTT

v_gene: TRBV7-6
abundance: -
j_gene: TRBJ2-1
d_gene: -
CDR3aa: CASSLYGSGDEQFF
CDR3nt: TGTGCCAGCAGCTTATATGGGTCAGGTGATGAGCAGTTCTTC

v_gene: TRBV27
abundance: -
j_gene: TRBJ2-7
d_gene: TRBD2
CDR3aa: CASSLSVAGVDWQYF
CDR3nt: TGTGCCAGCAGTTTATCCGTAGCGGGAGTAGACTGGCAGTACTTC

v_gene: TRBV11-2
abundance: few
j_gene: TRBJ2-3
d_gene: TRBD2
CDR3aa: CASSLGLAEGGTQYF
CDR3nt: TGTGCCAGCAGCCTCGGACTAGCGGAGGGGGGTACGCAGTATTTT

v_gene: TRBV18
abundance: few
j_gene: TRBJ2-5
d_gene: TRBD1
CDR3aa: CASSPRDRVRETQYF
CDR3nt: TGTGCCAGCTCACCACGAGACAGGGTCCGGGAGACCCAGTACTTC

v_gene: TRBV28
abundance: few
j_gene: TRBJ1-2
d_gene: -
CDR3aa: CATQTALTNYGYTF
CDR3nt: TGTGCCACCCAGACAGCCCTCACTAACTATGGCTACACCTTC

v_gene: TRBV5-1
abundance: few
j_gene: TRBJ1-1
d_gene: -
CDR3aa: CASSAFGDTEAFF
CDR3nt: TGCGCCAGCAGCGCGTTCGGGGACACTGAAGCTTTCTTT

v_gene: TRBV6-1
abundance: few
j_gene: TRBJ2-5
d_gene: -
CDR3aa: CASSPDSLRQETQYF
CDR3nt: TGTGCCAGCAGTCCGGACAGCTTGAGGCAAGAGACCCAGTACTTC

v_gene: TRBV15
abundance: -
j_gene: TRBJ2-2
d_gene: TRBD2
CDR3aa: CATSRESGAGGLFF
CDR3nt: TGTGCCACCAGCAGAGAGTCTGGAGCGGGAGGGCTGTTTTTT